The sequence of this T cell receptor (beta chain) was determined in a study of T-cell reconstitution after alpha-beta-depleted transplantation in children. The V and J ends lost 4 bases and 2 bases, in that order; junction bases with no gene match: 5. The CDR3 covers 14 residues. Per the germline V gene, CDR1 is SQVTM and CDR2 is ANQGSEA. Unique molecular identifiers were used to barcode this TCRbeta library. MiXCR, applied by TCRdb to the PCR reads, yields one record per CDR3 protein. Among about 500,000 distinct CDR3 sequences listed, 10% to 12% were seen once. The sequences come from PBMCs, mostly from graft donor cells, collected 180 days after TCRalphabeta/CD19-depleted stem cell transplant. The TCR originated in a female patient aged 2-15 years who had a stem cell transplant for aplastic anemia, so the T cells may come from the graft donor. The gene calls are TRBV29-1 and TRBJ1-5, with 7 bases aligning to TRBD1. Written as DNA, the CDR3 is TGCAGCGTTGTGACAGGGATCGGCAATCAGCCCCAGCATTTT. This gives the protein CSVVTGIGNQPQHF.